These T cell receptor beta chains were read from a single sample in a study of blood T cell repertoires in COVID-19. TCRdb keeps only in-frame clones here, not all; method: immunoSEQ multiplex PCR. In the table there are 100,000 to 120,000 clones, around 79% of which are singletons. Material for sequencing was peripheral blood. These receptor sequences come from a woman of 80 years or more with active or convalescent COVID-19. Each CDR3 is given with its conserved first and last residue. The D gene is left open where the match is weak. The listing skips clone size in some rows; elsewhere it reads once, few, many or a size class.

D	J	size	V	CDR3	DNA
TRBD1	TRBJ2-7	NA	TRBV11-2	CASSAIETGDYEQYF	TGTGCCAGCAGCGCCATAGAGACAGGGGACTACGAGCAGTACTTC
NA	TRBJ1-5	NA	TRBV2	CASSAGRAYEGPQHF	TGTGCCAGCAGTGCCGGCAGGGCCTACGAAGGGCCCCAGCATTTT
NA	TRBJ1-5	NA	TRBV5-1	CASSLDPGPRNQPQHF	TGCGCCAGCAGCTTGGACCCAGGGCCGAGAAATCAGCCCCAGCATTTT
TRBD2	TRBJ2-7	NA	TRBV18	CASSPPAASGRWYF	TGTGCCAGCTCACCACCGGCCGCTAGCGGGAGGTGGTACTTC
NA	TRBJ2-1	NA	TRBV9	CASSVTGRAYNEQFF	TGTGCCAGCAGCGTGACAGGAAGAGCGTACAATGAGCAGTTCTTC
NA	TRBJ1-5	NA	TRBV28	CASKSQGYSNQPQHF	TGTGCCAGCAAGTCTCAGGGATATAGCAATCAGCCCCAGCATTTT
TRBD1	TRBJ1-1	NA	TRBV5-5	CASSTEGQGSTEAFF	TGTGCCAGCAGCACGGAGGGACAGGGATCCACTGAAGCTTTCTTT
TRBD1	TRBJ2-7	once	TRBV2	CASSSEGQGSYEQYF	TGTGCCAGCAGTTCAGAGGGACAGGGGTCCTACGAGCAGTACTTC
TRBD2	TRBJ2-1	NA	TRBV10-1	CASSQNRGRSHEQFF	TGCGCCAGCAGCCAGAACCGCGGGAGATCCCATGAGCAGTTCTTC
NA	TRBJ1-5	NA	TRBV7-9	CASSLVGARGEPQHF	TGTGCCAGCAGCTTAGTTGGGGCCAGAGGAGAGCCCCAGCATTTT
TRBD1	TRBJ1-2	NA	TRBV5-1	CASSKGQGAYNYGYTF	TGCGCCAGCAGCAAGGGACAGGGGGCCTATAACTATGGCTACACCTTC